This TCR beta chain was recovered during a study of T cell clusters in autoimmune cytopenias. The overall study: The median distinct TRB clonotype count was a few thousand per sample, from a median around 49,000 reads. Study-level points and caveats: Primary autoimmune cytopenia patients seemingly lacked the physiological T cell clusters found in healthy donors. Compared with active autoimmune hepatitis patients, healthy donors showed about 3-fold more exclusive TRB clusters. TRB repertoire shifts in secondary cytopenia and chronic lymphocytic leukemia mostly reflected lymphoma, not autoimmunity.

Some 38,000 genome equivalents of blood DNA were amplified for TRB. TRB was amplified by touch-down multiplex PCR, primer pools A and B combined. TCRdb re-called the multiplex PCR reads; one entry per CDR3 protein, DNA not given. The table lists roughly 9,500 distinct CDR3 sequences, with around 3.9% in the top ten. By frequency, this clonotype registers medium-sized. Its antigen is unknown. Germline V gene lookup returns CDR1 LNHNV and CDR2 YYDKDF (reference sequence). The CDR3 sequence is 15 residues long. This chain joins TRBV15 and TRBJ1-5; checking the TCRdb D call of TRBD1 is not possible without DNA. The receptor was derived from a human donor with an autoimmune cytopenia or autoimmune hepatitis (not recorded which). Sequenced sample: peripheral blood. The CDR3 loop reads CATSRDHRNSQPQHF.